Listed below are T cell receptor beta chains from one sample, sequenced in a study of patients and donors after allogeneic stem cell transplantation. TCRdb fed the RT-PCR reads into MiXCR, producing one record per CDR3 protein. The repertoire consists of about a million distinct CDR3 sequences, with roughly 17% occurring once and the leading ten covering around 6%. The sample was blood, either unsorted or a sorted T cell fraction (not recorded which). These receptors were collected from a human donor who was either an allogeneic HSCT recipient or a stem cell or donor lymphocyte infusion donor (not recorded which). It is not recorded whose cells these are; they may come from a transplant donor. Each CDR3 is given with its conserved first and last residue. Each record gives: clone size, J gene, D gene, V gene, CDR3 protein, CDR3 DNA. A D gene is named only where the DNA matches it firmly. Rows give clone size only sometimes, using once, few, many, or a class for an expanded clone.

>few|TRBJ2-3|-|TRBV10-2
CASFSALGDTQYF
TGCGCCAGCTTTTCCGCCCTGGGGGATACGCAGTATTTT
>-|TRBJ2-7|TRBD2|TRBV9
CASSVGSGSAYEQYF
TGTGCCAGCAGCGTAGGGAGCGGGAGTGCCTACGAGCAGTACTTC
>-|TRBJ2-7|-|TRBV2
CASSEDFGEQYF
TGTGCCAGCAGTGAAGATTTTGGCGAGCAGTACTTC
>many|TRBJ1-1|-|TRBV10-3
CAISDLAGRRNTEAFF
TGTGCCATCAGTGACCTGGCAGGGCGGAGGAACACTGAAGCTTTCTTT
>many|TRBJ2-7|-|TRBV28
CASSFTQISASEQYF
TGTGCCAGCAGTTTCACCCAGATTTCGGCATCCGAGCAGTACTTC
>few|TRBJ2-2|-|TRBV24-1
CATRFGREATGELFF
TGTGCCACCAGGTTCGGAAGGGAGGCTACCGGGGAGCTGTTTTTT
>-|TRBJ1-2|-|TRBV5-1
CASSFLDRTYGYTF
TGCGCCAGCAGCTTCCTCGACAGGACCTATGGCTACACCTTC
>many|TRBJ2-5|-|TRBV7-3
CASSRTPQETQYF
TGTGCCAGCAGCCGGACCCCGCAAGAGACCCAGTACTTC
>-|TRBJ2-2|-|TRBV6-2/TRBV6-3
CASSLLITGDTGELFF
TGTGCCAGCAGTTTACTCATCACAGGAGACACCGGGGAGCTGTTTTTT
>-|TRBJ2-1|-|TRBV6-2/TRBV6-3
CASANVGEQFF
TGTGCCAGCGCAAATGTAGGTGAGCAGTTCTTC
>few|TRBJ1-1|TRBD1|TRBV4-3
CASSQGLEGTGLVNTEAFF
TGCGCCAGCAGCCAAGGTCTAGAAGGGACAGGGTTAGTGAACACTGAAGCTTTCTTT
>-|TRBJ2-7|TRBD2|TRBV6-2/TRBV6-3
CASRRTSGDGHF
TGTGCCAGCAGACGGACTAGCGGAGATGGGCACTTC
>-|TRBJ1-6|-|TRBV5-6
CASSPGQPASPLHF
TGTGCCAGCAGCCCGGGACAACCAGCGTCACCCCTCCACTTT
>few|TRBJ1-2|TRBD1|TRBV7-2
CASSSRDRAKYGYTF
TGTGCCAGCAGCAGCCGGGACAGGGCCAAATATGGCTACACCTTC
>few|TRBJ2-1|-|TRBV27
CASSGSHNEQFF
TGTGCCAGCAGTGGCAGCCACAATGAGCAGTTCTTC